These 14 T cell receptor beta chains came from one sample sequenced in a study of response to subunit inactivated influenza vaccine. MiXCR was run by TCRdb on the RT-PCR reads, yielding one entry per CDR3 protein. Among about 540,000 distinct CDR3 sequences listed, under 25% were seen once. The same data also contributed to another study, on T cells expressing NK-cell markers. From that report: With UMIs, 5'RACE template switching was used to make TCR beta cDNA.

The specimen was CD4+ T cells sorted from PBMCs, collected roughly 12 days after vaccination. Receptors originate from a man aged 45-60 years who received an inactivated influenza vaccine.

V usage is TRBV20-1 and J usage is TRBJ2-4, with D tentatively TRBD2 (6 bases). V was pared by 8 bases and J by 6 bases, with 14 bases between. The CDR3 totals 12 residues. Per the germline V gene, CDR1 is DFQATT and CDR2 is SNEGSKA (reference sequence). The CDR3, as DNA: TGCAGTCCCGAGGTGGAGGGAAACATTCAGTACTTC. Its translation: CSPEVEGNIQYF.

The chain employs TRBV7-2 and TRBJ1-2; maybe TRBD1 (6 bases). Germline-derived CDR1 and CDR2 are SGHTA and FQGNSA. The CDR3 has 16 residues. The V end was cut by 5 bases, the J end by 4 bases, with 20 bases between. CDR3 coding DNA: TGTGCCAGCAGCGCCGGTGTTGGGGGGCCTGGCTATGGCTACACCTTC. This encodes CASSAGVGGPGYGYTF.

This clonotype was picked up a small number of times. The V and J genes are TRBV3-1 and TRBJ2-1; no clear D gene. Trimming cost V 2 bases and J 4 bases, with 12 bases left between them. In germline, CDR1 is LGHDT, CDR2 YNNKEL (reference sequence). CDR3 length: 15 amino acids. The CDR3 coding sequence is TGTGCCAGCAGCCAATCCTACGAAACTTACAATGAGCAGTTCTTC. The encoded protein is CASSQSYETYNEQFF.

This clonotype came up once. This chain links TRBV5-1 with TRBJ1-4; D may be TRBD1 (5 bases). V lost 0 bases and J 7 bases, leaving 13 bases between the germline ends. The CDR3 loop spans 15 amino acids. Per the germline V gene, CDR1 is SGHRS and CDR2 is YFSETQ. The CDR3, as DNA: TGCGCCAGCAGCTTGGGACAGTCCCCTGGTGAAAAACTGTTTTTT. It codes for CASSLGQSPGEKLFF.

This clonotype showed up just a few times. The rearrangement joins TRBV12-3 or TRBV12-4 to TRBJ1-3, with D hard to call. CDR3 length: 12 amino acids. V dropped 2 bases and J dropped 9 bases, with 8 bases sitting between them. For the CDR3, the DNA is TGTGCCAGCAGTTTATCGGCTAGCACCATATATTTT. Amino acids: CASSLSASTIYF.

V gene TRBV9 combines with J gene TRBJ2-1; 9 bases match TRBD2. V lost 3 bases to trimming and J lost 9 bases; unmatched junction nucleotides: 4. The CDR3 extends over 13 amino acids. Germline loops: CDR1 SGDLS, CDR2 YYNGEE. CDR3 DNA: TGTGCCAGCAGCGCCGGGACTAGCCGTGAGCAGTTCTTC. Translation: CASSAGTSREQFF.

This chain links TRBV6-2 or TRBV6-3 with TRBJ2-1, with a tentative D call TRBD2 (6 bases). Trimming took 0 bases from V and 9 from J, leaving 21 bases between them. CDR1 MNHEY and CDR2 SVGEGT come from the germline V gene. The CDR3 extends over 17 amino acids. CDR3 sequence (DNA): TGTGCCAGCAGTTACTCGTCTTTAGGCACTAGCTATTTTGAGCAGTTCTTC. This sequence encodes CASSYSSLGTSYFEQFF.

The chain recombines TRBV5-1 with TRBJ2-4, with TRBD2 matching 8 bases. The junction had 8 bases not matched to a gene; V was cut back by 0 bases and J by 6 bases. This CDR3 comprises 16 residues. Germline lookup yields CDR1 SGHRS and CDR2 YFSETQ. The CDR3 spells CASSLGPGLVSNIQYF. CDR3 nucleotide sequence: TGCGCCAGCAGCTTGGGACCGGGACTAGTGTCAAACATTCAGTACTTC.

The sample holds a few counts of this clonotype. The chain recombines TRBV12-3 or TRBV12-4 with TRBJ2-7; no clear D. Trimming left V 1 base short and J 0 bases short, with 7 bases between. This CDR3 has 14 residues. CDR3 residues: CASSLEVDSYEQYF. The CDR3 nucleotides are TGTGCCAGCAGTTTAGAAGTAGACTCCTACGAGCAGTACTTC.

This clonotype was found a few times. The chain employs TRBV5-1 and TRBJ2-3; perhaps TRBD1 as D (5 bases). The V and J ends lost 4 bases and 6 bases respectively, with 9 bases between them. Germline values: CDR1 SGHRS, CDR2 YFSETQ. The CDR3 extends over 12 amino acids. The DNA of the CDR3 is TGCGCCAGCAGCCCGAAGGGGGATACGCAGTATTTT. It encodes CASSPKGDTQYF.

This clonotype was observed a few times. The gene calls are TRBV28 and TRBJ1-5, with 7 bases fitting TRBD1. V was pared by 5 bases and J by 7 bases, with 11 bases of the junction left unmatched. The germline V gene has CDR1 MDHEN and CDR2 SYDVKM. The CDR3 consists of 15 residues. CDR3 DNA: TGTGCCAGCAGTATACTCGACAGGGTACACCAGCCCCAGCATTTT. This sequence encodes CASSILDRVHQPQHF. The full variable domain, in which reference TRBV28 and TRBJ1-5 provide the parts outside the CDR3, is DVKVTQSSRYLVKRTGEKVFLECVQDMDHENMFWYRQDPGLGLRLIYFSYDVKMKEKGDIPEGYSVSREKKERFSLILESASTNQTSMYLCASSILDRVHQPQHFGDGTRLSIL.

This clonotype was detected only a few times. This could be a read error, since a much larger clone is one nucleotide away. CDR3 amino acids: CASSADRAAYGYTF. CDR3 coding DNA: TGCGCCAGCAGCGCGGACAGGGCGGCCTATGGCTACACCTTC. The V and J genes are TRBV5-1 and TRBJ1-2; TRBD1 aligns across 8 bases. The CDR3 spans 14 residues. The V and J ends lost 4 bases and 4 bases, in that order; junction bases with no gene match: 6. The germline V gene has CDR1 SGHRS and CDR2 YFSETQ.

This clonotype was detected ten times or more. The V gene is TRBV7-8, the J gene TRBJ2-5; possible D gene TRBD1, 6 bases. Germline assignment: CDR1 SGHVS and CDR2 FQNEAQ. With 2 bases removed from V and 3 bases from J, the gap between germline ends came to 10 bases. The CDR3 totals 14 residues. CDR3 loop: CASSLQGHKETQYF. The CDR3 DNA follows: TGTGCCAGCAGCTTACAGGGGCACAAAGAGACCCAGTACTTC.

The sample holds many counts of this clonotype. The chain uses TRBV27 and TRBJ1-1; TRBD1 might be the D (6 bases). Germline V gene sequence: CDR1 MNHEY, CDR2 SMNVEV (reference sequence). The V end lost 10 bases, the J end lost 1 base, and 22 bases lay between the germline ends. The CDR3 totals 16 residues. The CDR3, as DNA: TGTGCCACCTTAAAGGGGGTGGGACGGAGGAACACTGAAGCTTTCTTT. It specifies CATLKGVGRRNTEAFF.